A single sample is the source of the 30 T cell receptor beta chains below, sequenced in a study of T cell responses to AZD1222 COVID-19 vaccine. Only in-frame clones appear in the TCRdb table, and some are missing; sequencing was by immunoSEQ multiplex PCR. There are more than 75,000 clones in the sample; 75% to 90% occur only once, and approximately 7% lies in the top ten. This specimen consisted of peripheral blood, obtained on day 0 of AZD1222 vaccination. The receptors here all came from an adult in good health.

This clone was observed a few times. The chain links TRBV4-3 to TRBJ1-1; the D is unclear. With 4 bases removed from V and 2 bases from J, the gap between germline ends came to 8 bases. CDR1 and CDR2 from the germline V gene are LGHNA and YSLEER. This CDR3 is built from 13 residues. DNA for the CDR3: TGCGCCAGCAGCCGGGTCCAAAACACTGAAGCTTTCTTT. It is translated as CASSRVQNTEAFF.

This clone was detected once. The chain uses TRBV15 and TRBJ2-2, with D unclear. The CDR3 length is 15 residues. Trimming pared 0 bases from V and 5 bases from J, leaving 10 bases between. Germline loops: CDR1 LNHNV, CDR2 YYDKDF (reference sequence). In nucleotides, the CDR3 is TGTGCCACCAGCAGAGATCAGCTCGGAACCGGGGAGCTGTTTTTT. Its protein product is CATSRDQLGTGELFF. Supplemented by reference TRBV15 and TRBJ2-2, the full variable domain reads DAMVIQNPRYQVTQFGKPVTLSCSQTLNHNVMYWYQQKSSQAPKLLFHYYDKDFNNEADTPDNFQSRRPNTSFCFLDIRSPGLGDTAMYLCATSRDQLGTGELFFGEGSRLTVL.

The chain links TRBV3-1 (or the pseudogene TRBV3-2) to TRBJ2-5; 10 nucleotides line up with TRBD2. Germline V gene data show CDR1 as LGHDT and CDR2 as YNNKEL (reference sequence). Trimming took 1 base from V and 7 from J; bases not matched to a gene: 3. This CDR3 is 14 amino acids long. The CDR3 coding sequence is TGTGCCAGCAGCCAAGCGCTAGCGGGAGTGACCCAGTACTTC. Its translation is CASSQALAGVTQYF.

V is TRBV20-1 and J is TRBJ2-3, with 7 bases lining up with TRBD2. V shed 3 bases and J 3 bases; nucleotides not matched to a gene: 12. CDR1 and CDR2 from the germline V gene are DFQATT and SNEGSKA (reference sequence). The CDR3 length is 16 residues. The CDR3 nucleotides are TGCAGTGCTAGTGCCCTGTTAGGGCGGGAGACAGATACGCAGTATTTT. This codes for CSASALLGRETDTQYF.

The V and J genes are TRBV19 and TRBJ2-1; 7 nucleotides align to TRBD2. Germline CDR1 LNHDA, CDR2 SQIVND (reference sequence). The trim removed 3 bases at V and 7 bases at J, leaving 12 bases unmatched. This CDR3 contains 16 residues. The CDR3 region is CASSIPASGILNEQFF. The CDR3 DNA reads TGTGCCAGTAGTATTCCGGCTAGCGGTATCTTGAATGAGCAGTTCTTC.

The chain joins TRBV23-1 to TRBJ2-7; TRBD1 matches at 8 bases. TRBV23-1 carries the ORF label, with uncertain function. The junction had 9 bases not matched to a gene; V was cut back by 4 bases and J by 4 bases. The CDR3 is made up of 15 amino acids. This CDR3 reads CASSLRDRRIYEQYF. In DNA, the CDR3 is TGCGCCAGCAGTCTCCGGGACAGGAGAATTTACGAGCAGTACTTC.

The chain employs TRBV3-1 (or the pseudogene TRBV3-2) and TRBJ1-6; D is perhaps TRBD1 (5 bases). V was trimmed by 4 bases and J by 4 bases, leaving 8 bases between them. The CDR3 totals 14 residues. The germline CDR1 and CDR2 sequences are LGHDT and YNNKEL (reference sequence). The chain's CDR3 is CASSPRGYNSPLHF. The CDR3 DNA is TGTGCCAGCAGCCCCCGGGGGTATAATTCACCCCTCCACTTT.

The CDR3 DNA is TGCAGTGCTAGTTTGGGGACAGATACGCAGTATTTT. Encoded protein: CSASLGTDTQYF. V usage is TRBV20-1 and J usage is TRBJ2-3; unclear D gene. The CDR3 is 12 residues long. V was pared by 3 bases and J by 3 bases, with 7 bases between. Germline-derived CDR1 and CDR2 are DFQATT and SNEGSKA (reference sequence).

V and J are TRBV30 and TRBJ1-4; no clear D. The CDR3 runs to 14 residues. Germline V gene data show CDR1 as GTSNPN and CDR2 as SVGIG (reference sequence). V lost 2 bases and J lost 8, with 15 bases in between. The CDR3 loop is CAWSRRAGWEKLFF. DNA of the CDR3: TGTGCCTGGAGTCGAAGGGCCGGATGGGAAAAACTGTTTTTT.

The chain has TRBV7-6 and TRBJ2-1; TRBD2 agrees at 12 bases. Trimming at V came to 3 bases and at J to 5 bases, leaving 5 bases not matched to a gene. Germline assignment: CDR1 SGHVS and CDR2 FNYEAQ. The CDR3 spans 16 residues. This CDR3 reads CASSLPRTSGNNEQFF. The CDR3 DNA sequence: TGTGCCAGCAGCTTGCCTCGGACTAGCGGGAACAATGAGCAGTTCTTC.

Turning to this clone: The junction differs from germline at one of its ends, possibly a read error. The V gene is TRBV18, the J gene TRBJ1-4; perhaps TRBD1 as D (5 bases). The CDR3 spans 15 residues. Germline assignment: CDR1 KGHSH and CDR2 LQKENI. CDR3 loop: CASSPPGPRNEKLFF. The CDR3 DNA sequence: TGTGCCAGCTCCCCACCGGGGCCGCGAAATGAAAAACTGTTTTTT.

Worth noting for this clone: A read error may account for a junction end that differs from germline. The V call is TRBV7-9, the J call TRBJ2-2; D may correspond to TRBD1 or TRBD2 (5 bases each). The CDR3 has 12 amino acids. The germline CDR1 and CDR2 sequences are SEHNR and FQNEAQ (reference sequence). This CDR3 is CASSPTPGGLFF. DNA for the CDR3: TGTGCCAGCAGCCCGACCCCTGGGGGGCTGTTTTTT.

The chain is built from TRBV4-1 and TRBJ2-1; 10 bases are shared with TRBD2. This CDR3 is built from 16 residues. Trimming cost V 1 base and J 5 bases; bases outside gene matches: 5. In germline, CDR1 is MGHRA, CDR2 YSYEKL. CDR3 in DNA: TGCGCCAGCAGCCAAGGTCGCCTAGCGGGGGACAATGAGCAGTTCTTC. Its translation: CASSQGRLAGDNEQFF.

This sequence joins TRBV29-1 and TRBJ1-3; D remains ambiguous. Per germline, CDR1 SQVTM and CDR2 ANQGSEA. The V end was cut by 1 base, the J end by 0 bases, with 4 bases between. The CDR3 sequence is 13 residues long. The chain's CDR3 is CSVEGASGNTIYF. CDR3 nucleotide sequence: TGCAGCGTTGAAGGCGCCTCTGGAAACACCATATATTTT.

The CDR3 here is CASSPRAGASNTGELFF. The CDR3 DNA is TGTGCCAGCAGCCCCCGTGCGGGGGCCTCGAACACCGGGGAGCTGTTTTTT. The rearrangement uses TRBV5-5 and TRBJ2-2; weak D call: TRBD2 (7 bases). Trimming cost V 4 bases and J 0 bases, with 16 bases left between them. Per the germline V gene, CDR1 is SGHKS and CDR2 is YYEKEE (reference sequence). The CDR3 loop spans 17 amino acids.

The DNA of the CDR3 is TGTGCCAGCAGCACGACAGGGGGCGGCGACTATGGCTACACCTTC. It encodes CASSTTGGGDYGYTF. The chain carries TRBV9 and TRBJ1-2; 10 nucleotides line up with TRBD1. This CDR3 is built from 15 residues. Germline lookup yields CDR1 SGDLS and CDR2 YYNGEE. The junction had 6 bases not matched to a gene; V was cut back by 4 bases and J by 3 bases.

The CDR3 reads CASSLNGARETQYF. CDR3 coding DNA: TGTGCCAGCAGCTTAAATGGGGCCCGGGAGACCCAGTACTTC. The chain is built from TRBV7-2 and TRBJ2-5; possibly TRBD1 for D (5 bases). Trimming cost V 2 bases and J 5 bases, with 12 bases left between them. CDR3 length: 14 residues. Germline loops: CDR1 SGHTA, CDR2 FQGNSA.

The chain is built from TRBV5-1 and TRBJ2-2; unclear D gene. This CDR3 has 15 amino acids. Germline CDR1 reads SGHRS; CDR2 reads YFSETQ. V lost 1 base and J lost 0, with 7 bases in between. The CDR3 here is CASSLLDANTGELFF. Here the CDR3 DNA reads TGCGCCAGCAGCTTGTTAGACGCGAACACCGGGGAGCTGTTTTTT.

V gene TRBV18 combines with J gene TRBJ2-7; 7 positions match TRBD2. Germline-derived CDR1 and CDR2 are KGHSH and LQKENI. The CDR3 is 17 amino acids. J lost 0 bases, V lost 0 bases, and 8 bases had no gene match. The CDR3 sequence is CASSPPQGGGSSYEQYF. DNA of the CDR3: TGTGCCAGCTCACCACCGCAGGGAGGCGGGAGCTCCTACGAGCAGTACTTC.

V usage is TRBV7-9 and J usage is TRBJ1-1; no reliable D call. This CDR3 is 11 amino acids long. Trimming removed 5 bases from V and 7 bases from J, with 8 bases in between. Per the germline V gene, CDR1 is SEHNR and CDR2 is FQNEAQ (reference sequence). The CDR3 spells CASSPGYEAFF. The CDR3 nucleotides are TGTGCCAGCAGCCCAGGATATGAAGCTTTCTTT.

This chain connects TRBV5-4 to TRBJ1-6; D possibly corresponds to TRBD1 (5 bases). The CDR3 is made up of 14 amino acids. Germline V lookup: CDR1 SGHNT, CDR2 YYREEE (reference sequence). Trimming stripped 2 bases from V and 6 bases from J, with 9 bases between. In nucleotides, the CDR3 is TGTGCCAGCAGCTTTGGGACGGTTAATTCACCCCTCCACTTT. Translation: CASSFGTVNSPLHF.

The chain links TRBV18 to TRBJ2-6; D perhaps matches TRBD1 (6 bases). The CDR3 runs 16 residues. Germline loops: CDR1 KGHSH, CDR2 LQKENI. With 6 bases removed from V and 0 bases from J, the gap between germline ends came to 12 bases. The DNA for the CDR3 is TGTGCCAGCTCGCAATGGACAGTCTCTGGGGCCAACGTCCTGACTTTC. Translation: CASSQWTVSGANVLTF.

This chain joins TRBV7-9 and TRBJ2-7, with 9 bases identical to TRBD2. The CDR3 extends over 15 amino acids. V was clipped by 3 bases and J by 7 bases; unmatched bases: 10. Germline V lookup: CDR1 SEHNR, CDR2 FQNEAQ (reference sequence). CDR3 in amino acids: CASSFLAGGPQEQYF. Written as DNA, the CDR3 is TGTGCCAGCAGCTTCCTGGCGGGAGGGCCCCAGGAGCAGTACTTC.

V usage is TRBV7-9 and J usage is TRBJ2-1; the D call may be TRBD1 or TRBD2 (5 bases each). The CDR3 contains 15 residues. CDR1 and CDR2 from the germline V gene are SEHNR and FQNEAQ (reference sequence). The V gene lost 4 bases and the J gene lost 8 bases, with 18 bases spanning the gap. DNA of the CDR3: TGTGCCAGCAGCTACGAGGGACCGAGGGGCGATGAGCAGTTCTTC. This sequence encodes CASSYEGPRGDEQFF.

This chain uses TRBV30 with TRBJ1-2; no firm D call. CDR1 GTSNPN and CDR2 SVGIG come from the germline V gene (reference sequence). The CDR3 runs 14 residues. The ends were cut back, 4 bases at V and 4 bases at J, with 16 bases in the middle. The CDR3 bases are TGTGCCTGGACTCGGCCGGAGACCCCCTATGGCTACACCTTC. Translation gives CAWTRPETPYGYTF.

The chain links TRBV2 to TRBJ2-1, with a possible D match to TRBD1 (6 bases). The V and J ends lost 6 bases and 2 bases respectively, with 20 bases between them. The CDR3 extends over 17 amino acids. Germline V gene data show CDR1 as SNHLY and CDR2 as FYNNEI. The CDR3 coding sequence is TGTGCCAGCAGCAATACAGGGTGGGGCTATCCCTACAATGAGCAGTTCTTC. It codes for CASSNTGWGYPYNEQFF.

This clone was counted a few times. V gene TRBV28 combines with J gene TRBJ1-6; 9 bases map to TRBD1. Germline V CDR1 and CDR2: MDHEN, SYDVKM. V gave up 4 bases and J gave up 7 bases; unmatched junction bases: 8. The CDR3 extends over 16 amino acids. CDR3 protein: CASSSPTGGLNSPLHF. The CDR3 DNA is TGTGCCAGCAGTTCCCCCACAGGGGGCTTAAATTCACCCCTCCACTTT.

The genes are TRBV4-3 and TRBJ2-7; D is perhaps TRBD1 (6 bases). The germline gives CDR1 LGHNA, CDR2 YSLEER. The length of the CDR3 is 16 residues. V shed 3 bases and J shed 3 bases, with 18 bases lying between them. The DNA of the CDR3 is TGCGCCAGCAGCCAGGGTTTAAGGTCGGACAGCTACGAGCAGTACTTC. Protein: CASSQGLRSDSYEQYF.

This chain connects TRBV15 to TRBJ1-2; tentative D call: TRBD1 (5 bases). The CDR3 sequence is 15 residues long. Trimming stripped 3 bases from V and 8 bases from J, with 19 bases between. Germline-derived CDR1 and CDR2 are LNHNV and YYDKDF (reference sequence). CDR3 DNA: TGTGCCACCAGCAGTGGGGGAGGCCGGCAGTTGGGCTACACCTTC. Amino acid sequence: CATSSGGGRQLGYTF.

The chain has TRBV11-2 and TRBJ1-2; 8 bases align to TRBD1. Germline V gene lookup returns CDR1 SGHAT and CDR2 FQNNGV. The CDR3 extends over 15 amino acids. V lost 5 bases, J lost 7 bases, and 12 bases stayed unmatched. DNA of the CDR3: TGTGCCAGCAGCCAAGACCCCAGGGGGCGAGGTGGCTACACCTTC. This encodes CASSQDPRGRGGYTF. Full variable domain (remainder filled in from reference TRBV11-2 and TRBJ1-2): EAGVAQSPRYKIIEKRQSVAFWCNPISGHATLYWYQQILGQGPKLLIQFQNNGVVDDSQLPKDRFSAERLKGVDSTLKIQPAKLEDSAVYLCASSQDPRGRGGYTFGSGTRLTVV.